This T cell receptor beta chain was profiled in a study of blood T cell repertoires in COVID-19 (dated by TCRdb to the early 2020s). Regarding the study in general: Samples from collaborators originated in the United States, Italy and Spain and spanned both the acute and convalescent phases of COVID-19. The material from the prospective study consisted of cDNA or gDNA derived from T cells, B-cell-depleted T cells, or PBMCs. Deeply sampled blood TCRbeta repertoires from subjects exposed to, actively infected with, or recovered from COVID-19 were included in the dataset. The repertoires were made available in a free public database intended to serve as a resource for research on the immune response to SARS-CoV-2. The samples were drawn from two sources: the first 160 participants of the ongoing ImmuneRACE study, and fewer than 1,500 subjects contributed by 6 global collaborators. A de-identified subject ID, COVID-19 status, age in years and sex were almost always included in the sample metadata. HLA class I and class II types, where available, came from metadata supplied by the sample provider rather than from assay-based typing. What the research found in general, with its limitations: How much clinical and demographic metadata was included differed by source and by participant, and the metadata was provided uncurated.

The CDR3 goes from the cysteine to the phenylalanine over 14 residues. Left in the record is the CDR3 DNA by itself, 42 bases read in frame from the first base. Deletion took 0 bases off V and 6 bases off J, with a span of 9 bases between the germline ends. CDR1 SGHNT and CDR2 YENEEA are derived from the germline V gene. Note on this clone: Its antigen is currently not known. Base qualities are not at hand, and no much larger clone is one base apart.

TCRbeta CDR3 regions were amplified from genomic DNA by means of the immunoSEQ Assay, a bias-controlled multiplex PCR. On the authors' methods: The number of nucleated cells in each sample was estimated from the amplification of reference gene primers within the assay. To quantify the absolute abundance of each unique TCRbeta CDR3 rearrangement, sequence reads were collapsed and filtered. Productive Simpson clonality was computed per sample as the square root of Simpson's diversity index over productive rearrangements. Drawn from immuneACCESS, this table holds only the in-frame rearrangements with V and J called that TCRdb kept. Clones are partly lost; checked studies trace under half to an unresolved V gene and leave the rest unexplained. D and trimming come from the DNA, and the V and J calls and clone size come from that table. Across this sample there are around 140,000 clones, with more than 75% seen only once. The ten largest account for about 2.6% of the sample.

Collaborating institutions collected whole blood in K2EDTA tubes following their own protocols. For TCRbeta analysis, collaborators shipped samples in one of three forms: frozen whole blood, isolated PBMCs, or DNA extracted from either of those sample types. The V and J genes are TRBV11-3 and TRBJ2-1; the D gene lacks a confident call. Sequenced material: peripheral blood. The TCR was taken from a human donor with acute or convalescent COVID-19. The donor label of this sample is uncertain. In nucleotide form, the sequence is TGTGCCAGCAGCTTAGATCGTACGGGCAATGAGCAGTTCTTC. Translated, it reads CASSLDRTGNEQFF.